Below, one TCR beta chain is given with its context. Its target is not known. Healthy Finnish infants having corrective surgery for congenital heart defects served as donors. Only four of the eight donors provided a 0.5-1 mL blood sample. All available leukocytes, rather than a set cell count, yielded the blood DNA. V gave up 3 bases and J gave up 1 base, with 6 bases separating them. The CDR3 is 13 residues long. CDR1 and CDR2 (germline): SGHNT, YENEEA. The sample originates from a study of human thymus T cells. Study-wide findings and caveats: Repertoires sampled from thymus and blood appeared biased in V and J gene usage.

Method: immunoSEQ multiplex PCR; TCRdb's copy keeps in-frame clones and lacks some. The sample has 57,000 or so clones, about 93% seen once. V is TRBV11-3 and J is TRBJ1-1; D not certain. Sequences were obtained from blood. This sequence was found in a boy in the first two years of life with a congenital heart defect but otherwise immunologically healthy. CDR3 sequence (DNA): TGTGCCAGCAGCTTGCCCCAGAACACTGAAGCTTTCTTT. Translating gives CASSLPQNTEAFF.